This T cell receptor beta chain was retrieved from a study of T cells in Graves' hyperthyroidism and ophthalmopathy. Study-wide background: Peripheral blood samples were taken at initial diagnosis, prior to any treatment. Regarding the study as a whole: In the analysis, a 13 V-J model separated ophthalmopathy from stable hyperthyroidism. Ophthalmopathy was predicted by the model a median of approximately 6 months ahead of onset.

Authors of the study amplified TCR beta CDR3 regions from RNA transcripts. First-round RT-PCR targeting the TCR CDR3 was performed with the HTBI primer set. TCRdb re-analysed the multiplex PCR reads in MiXCR, keeping a single row per CDR3 protein. The table includes 400,000 to 450,000 distinct CDR3 sequences, approximately 15% detected once. This clonotype has only a few counts. Antigen specificity is unknown. Germline CDR1 reads SGHRS; CDR2 reads YFSETQ. The CDR3 sequence is 14 residues long. V gave up 0 bases and J gave up 6 bases, with 10 bases separating them. This chain joins TRBV5-1 and TRBJ2-1; D gene ambiguous. Sample: blood. The TCR was taken from a man aged 18 to 29 with Graves' ophthalmopathy. This CDR3 is CASSLELNGNEQFF. The DNA for the CDR3 is TGCGCCAGCAGCTTGGAACTCAACGGCAATGAGCAGTTCTTC.